This T cell receptor beta chain was captured in a study of cytomegalovirus exposure and HLA in healthy donors. Comment on this clone: Its antigen is not identified.

Healthy bone marrow donors made up the donors. The PCR was carried out with 60 Vbeta primers and 13 Jbeta primers. The authors' processing: Later analysis identified tens of millions of unique TCR beta chains, approximately 11 million shared. Method: immunoSEQ multiplex PCR; TCRdb's copy keeps in-frame clones and lacks some. Clonal size and the V and J genes are those of that table, whereas D and trimming came from the DNA. The sample lists roughly 92,000 clones, about four fifths occurring once. General study points: Cytomegalovirus association was assigned to about 150 TCR beta chains.

The sample taken for sequencing was PBMCs. This clonotype originated in a man aged 50-60 years in good health and CMV-seropositive.

The CDR3 bases are TGTGCCAGCAGTTTAGGCCTACCTAGCTCCTACAATGAGCAGTTCTTC. Amino acids: CASSLGLPSSYNEQFF. This chain joins TRBV27 and TRBJ2-1; no firm D call. The germline V gene encodes CDR1 MNHEY and CDR2 SMNVEV (reference sequence). V gave up 2 bases and J gave up 0 bases, with 11 bases separating them. This CDR3 comprises 16 residues.